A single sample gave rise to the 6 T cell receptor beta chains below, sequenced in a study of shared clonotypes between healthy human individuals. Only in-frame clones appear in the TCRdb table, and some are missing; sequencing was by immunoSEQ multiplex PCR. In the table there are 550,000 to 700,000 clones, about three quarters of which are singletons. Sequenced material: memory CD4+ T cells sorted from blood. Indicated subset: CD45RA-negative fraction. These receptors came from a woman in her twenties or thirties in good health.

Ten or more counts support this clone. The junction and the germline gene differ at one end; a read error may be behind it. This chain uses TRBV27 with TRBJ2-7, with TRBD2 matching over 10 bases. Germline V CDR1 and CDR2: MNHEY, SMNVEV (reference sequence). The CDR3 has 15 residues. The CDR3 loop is CASSSSTWTSGEEYF. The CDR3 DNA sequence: TGTGCCAGCAGTTCCTCTACCTGGACTAGCGGCGAGGAGTACTTC.

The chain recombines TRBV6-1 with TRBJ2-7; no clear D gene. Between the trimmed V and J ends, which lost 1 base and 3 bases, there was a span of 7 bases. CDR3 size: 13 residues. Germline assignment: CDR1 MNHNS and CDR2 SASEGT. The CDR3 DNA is TGTGCCAGCAGTGAAGTAGCCCTCTACGAGCAGTACTTC. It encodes CASSEVALYEQYF.

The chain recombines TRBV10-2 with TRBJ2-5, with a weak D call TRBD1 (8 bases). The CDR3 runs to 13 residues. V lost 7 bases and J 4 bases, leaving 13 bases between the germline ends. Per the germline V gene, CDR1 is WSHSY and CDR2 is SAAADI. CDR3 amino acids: CASTYRGGETQYF. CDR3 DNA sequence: TGCGCCAGCACCTACAGGGGGGGAGAGACCCAGTACTTC.

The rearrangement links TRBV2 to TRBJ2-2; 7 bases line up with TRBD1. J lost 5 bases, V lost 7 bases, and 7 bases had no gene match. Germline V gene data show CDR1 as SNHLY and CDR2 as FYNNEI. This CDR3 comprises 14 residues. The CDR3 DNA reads TGTGCCAGCACCAGAACAGGGGAAACCGGGGAGCTGTTTTTT. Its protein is CASTRTGETGELFF. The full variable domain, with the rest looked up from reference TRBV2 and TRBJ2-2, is EPEVTQTPSHQVTQMGQEVILRCVPISNHLYFYWYRQILGQKVEFLVSFYNNEISEKSEIFDDQFSVERPDGSNFTLKIRSTKLEDSAMYFCASTRTGETGELFFGEGSRLTVL.

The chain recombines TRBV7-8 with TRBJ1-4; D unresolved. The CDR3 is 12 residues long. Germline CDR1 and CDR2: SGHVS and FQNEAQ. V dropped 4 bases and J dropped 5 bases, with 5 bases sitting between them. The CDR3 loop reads CASSSPNEKLFF. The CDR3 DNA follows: TGTGCCAGCAGCTCACCAAATGAAAAACTGTTTTTT.

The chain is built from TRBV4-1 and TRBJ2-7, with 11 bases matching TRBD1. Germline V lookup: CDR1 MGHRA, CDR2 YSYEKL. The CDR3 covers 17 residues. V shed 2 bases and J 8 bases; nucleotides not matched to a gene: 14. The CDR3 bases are TGCGCCAGCAGCCAACCGTCCAGGGACAGGGGGGGGATTAAGCAGTACTTC. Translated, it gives CASSQPSRDRGGIKQYF.